This T cell receptor (beta chain) was sequenced for a study of molecular identifiers for immune sequencing clone quantification. This clonotype occurred a few times. The antigen remains unidentified. TCR libraries were built in bulk with a published protocol and specific TCR primers. TCRdb re-called the PCR reads with MiXCR, one entry per CDR3 protein. Seen here are 460,000 or so distinct CDR3 sequences, roughly 24% observed once, and the top ten hold around 0.76%. Study outcomes and limitations: Jurkat TCR RNA spiked in from one cell could reportedly be detected among about 1.1 million naive cells. Naive cells had under 1% of molecules in clones above 20 RNA copies, effectors over 97%.

Sorted inputs of about 18,000 to 1,100,000 cells, with 10%, 30% or 50% RNA, yielded naive CD8 libraries. Trimming pared 3 bases from V and 5 bases from J, leaving 17 bases between. The CDR3 loop spans 15 amino acids. The sample consisted of naive CD8+ T cells from blood, with Jurkat cell RNA spiked in. The subset was: FACS-sorted CD8+CD4-CCR7+CD45RA+ naive T cells. This clonotype was sampled from a human donor in good health. Some libraries in this study had Jurkat cell RNA spiked in. The J gene is TRBJ2-7, the V gene TRBV23-1; D is uncertain. TRBV23-1 is filed as an ORF, its function uncertain. Here the CDR3 reads CASSHCHHRQDEQYF. The CDR3 nucleotides are TGCGCCAGCAGTCACTGTCACCACCGCCAGGACGAGCAGTACTTC.